A single sample gave rise to the 16 T cell receptor beta chains below, sequenced in a study of blood T cell repertoires in COVID-19. This table comes from immunoSEQ multiplex PCR, and its TCRdb copy is limited to in-frame clones, with some not included. This sample has some 74,000 clones, with over 65% found just once. Sequenced sample: peripheral blood. Source of these receptors: a woman aged 80 or older with acute or convalescent COVID-19.

This clone was recorded a few times. The chain couples TRBV7-2 to TRBJ1-4; D call uncertain. CDR1 is SGHTA, CDR2 FQGNSA, per germline. The CDR3 extends over 17 amino acids. V was clipped by 1 base and J by 0 bases, with 12 bases between them. CDR3: CASSLVGQRATNEKLFF. CDR3 DNA sequence: TGTGCCAGCAGCTTAGTTGGGCAGAGAGCAACTAATGAAAAACTGTTTTTT.

The rearrangement uses TRBV28 and TRBJ1-2; 8 bases agree with TRBD1. The germline V gene encodes CDR1 MDHEN and CDR2 SYDVKM. V trimming: 8 bases; J trimming: 3 bases; junction bases outside the gene matches: 5. The CDR3 length is 13 residues. The DNA of the CDR3 is TGTGCCAGCCAGGGGGCGCTTCACTATGGCTACACCTTC. Translation gives CASQGALHYGYTF.

The rearrangement joins TRBV3-1 (or the pseudogene TRBV3-2) to TRBJ2-7; no clear D gene. This CDR3 comprises 14 residues. Trimming removed 0 bases at V and 2 bases at J, with 8 bases between. CDR1 is LGHDT and CDR2 is YNNKEL in the germline V gene (reference sequence). CDR3 loop: CASSQEAVTYEQYF. CDR3 nucleotides: TGTGCCAGCAGCCAAGAGGCGGTAACCTACGAGCAGTACTTC.

The rearrangement joins TRBV19 to TRBJ2-3, with D tentatively TRBD1 (6 bases). Germline assignment: CDR1 LNHDA and CDR2 SQIVND (reference sequence). The CDR3 has 17 residues. The V end was cut by 3 bases, the J end by 2 bases, with 18 bases between. CDR3 sequence: CASSIGPGDRNTDTQYF. The CDR3 DNA is TGTGCCAGTAGTATTGGGCCAGGGGATAGAAACACAGATACGCAGTATTTT.

Here the CDR3 reads CASRTQGIVGYTF. The CDR3 DNA is TGTGCCAGCAGAACACAGGGAATAGTTGGCTACACCTTC. The genes are TRBV6-5 and TRBJ1-2; maybe TRBD1 (6 bases). The V gene lost 6 bases and the J gene lost 7 bases, with 15 bases spanning the gap. Looked up from germline, CDR1 is MNHEY and CDR2 is SVGAGI. The CDR3 covers 13 residues.

The V gene is TRBV18, the J gene TRBJ2-1, with 7 bases identical to TRBD1. Trimming took 3 bases from V and 8 from J; bases not matched to a gene: 10. The V gene's germline CDR1 is KGHSH and CDR2 LQKENI. This CDR3 spans 15 amino acids. The CDR3 sequence: CASSPLKGTGDEQFF. The CDR3 DNA reads as TGTGCCAGCTCACCGTTAAAAGGCACAGGGGATGAGCAGTTCTTC.

V usage is TRBV27 and J usage is TRBJ1-1; 8 bases line up with TRBD1. Losses at the gene ends were 4 bases for V and 2 bases for J; bases not matched to a gene: 9. CDR3 length: 16 residues. Germline CDR1 is MNHEY and CDR2 is SMNVEV (reference sequence). The CDR3, as DNA: TGTGCCAGCAGTTCTTTATTGACAGGGGCTAACACTGAAGCTTTCTTT. Its protein product is CASSSLLTGANTEAFF.

The chain links TRBV30 to TRBJ1-2; D call uncertain. V shed 2 bases and J shed 0 bases, with 4 bases lying between them. The CDR3 runs to 12 residues. CDR1 GTSNPN and CDR2 SVGIG come from the germline V gene (reference sequence). This CDR3 reads CAWSLPNYGYTF. For the CDR3, the DNA is TGTGCCTGGAGTCTTCCTAACTATGGCTACACCTTC.

This clone was observed a handful of times. The DNA for the CDR3 is TGTGCCAGCAGCTTGGACCTTTATAGTGAGCAGTTCTTC. It encodes CASSLDLYSEQFF. The chain employs TRBV5-4 and TRBJ2-1; D gene ambiguous. The CDR3 is 13 residues long. V lost 0 bases, J lost 9 bases, and 10 bases lay in between. The germline V gene encodes CDR1 SGHNT and CDR2 YYREEE (reference sequence).

V and J are TRBV5-1 and TRBJ1-1; tentatively, D is TRBD1 (6 bases). Germline V gives CDR1 SGHRS, CDR2 YFSETQ. CDR3 length equals 14 residues. Deletions cut 2 bases from V and 0 bases from J, with 8 bases between. As DNA, the CDR3 is TGCGCCAGCAGCTTTGACAGGCTGAACACTGAAGCTTTCTTT. It specifies CASSFDRLNTEAFF.

The V gene is TRBV9, the J gene TRBJ2-6; D possibly corresponds to TRBD1 (6 bases). Germline V lookup: CDR1 SGDLS, CDR2 YYNGEE. Trimming left V 0 bases short and J 4 bases short, with 11 bases between. The CDR3 is made up of 16 amino acids. Written as DNA, the CDR3 is TGTGCCAGCAGCGTAGGGACAGCCCCAGGGGCCAACGTCCTGACTTTC. Amino acids: CASSVGTAPGANVLTF.

This clone was recorded once. V usage is TRBV19 and J usage is TRBJ1-5; 9 nucleotides agree with TRBD1. Germline values: CDR1 LNHDA, CDR2 SQIVND (reference sequence). The CDR3 length is 15 residues. V gave up 6 bases and J gave up 1 base; unmatched junction bases: 4. CDR3 residues: CASRPTGGSNQPQHF. The CDR3 region has the DNA TGTGCCAGTAGGCCGACAGGGGGAAGCAATCAGCCCCAGCATTTT.

V usage is TRBV3-1 (or the pseudogene TRBV3-2) and J usage is TRBJ2-1; D is ambiguous. The length of the CDR3 is 15 residues. Germline CDR1 LGHDT, CDR2 YNNKEL (reference sequence). Trimming left V 0 bases short and J 4 bases short, with 10 bases between. The CDR3 coding sequence is TGTGCCAGCAGCCAAGAAGTAGCCCCGTACAATGAGCAGTTCTTC. Protein product: CASSQEVAPYNEQFF.

The V and J genes are TRBV7-9 and TRBJ1-2, with TRBD1 matching over 7 bases. The V and J ends lost 5 bases and 8 bases, in that order; junction bases with no gene match: 5. From germline, CDR1 is SEHNR and CDR2 FQNEAQ (reference sequence). The length of the CDR3 is 12 residues. Written as DNA, the CDR3 is TGTGCCAGCAGCCACAGGGGACGCGGCTACACCTTC. It is translated as CASSHRGRGYTF.

This clone occurred once. The gene calls are TRBV14 and TRBJ1-3, with TRBD1 as a possible D gene (6 bases). CDR1 is SGHDN and CDR2 is FVKESK in the germline V gene. V was pared by 6 bases and J by 1 base, with 13 bases between. The CDR3 contains 15 residues. Written as DNA, the CDR3 is TGTGCCAGCAGGTTCTCAGGGGCTTCTGGAAACACCATATATTTT. This gives the protein CASRFSGASGNTIYF.

The chain recombines TRBV30 with TRBJ2-5, with a weak D call TRBD1 (5 bases). The germline V and J ends were trimmed by 0 bases and 5 bases, with 7 bases remaining between them. The CDR3 consists of 12 residues. CDR1 GTSNPN and CDR2 SVGIG come from the germline V gene (reference sequence). CDR3 loop: CAWSVGLETQYF. DNA for the CDR3: TGTGCCTGGAGTGTGGGGCTGGAGACCCAGTACTTC.